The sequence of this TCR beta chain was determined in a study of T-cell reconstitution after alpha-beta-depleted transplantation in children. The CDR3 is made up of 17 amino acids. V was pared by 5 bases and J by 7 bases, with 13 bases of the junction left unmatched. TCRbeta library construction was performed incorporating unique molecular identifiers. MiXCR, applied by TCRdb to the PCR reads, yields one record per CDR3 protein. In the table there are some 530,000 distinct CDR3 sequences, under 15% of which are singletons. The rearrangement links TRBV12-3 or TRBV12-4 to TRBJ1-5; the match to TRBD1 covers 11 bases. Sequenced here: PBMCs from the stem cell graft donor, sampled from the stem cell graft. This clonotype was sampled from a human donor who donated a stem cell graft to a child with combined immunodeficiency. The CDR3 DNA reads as TGTGCCAGCAGTCCCCGGGACAGGGGGTACTTCGGACAGCCCCAGCATTTT. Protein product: CASSPRDRGYFGQPQHF.